The sequence of this TCR beta chain was determined in a study of cytomegalovirus exposure and HLA in healthy donors (dated by TCRdb to between 2016 and 2019). For the wider study: An earlier analysis of 587 of the donors reported roughly 270 Gb of sequence data and 100 million to 140 million unique TCR beta sequences from 150 million to 200 million T cells. Roughly 300 gigabases of sequencing data and around 80 million unique TCR sequences made up an early release that covered some 640 HLA-typed donors. Of the roughly 400 genotyped donors, 65% to 90% were placed in the genetic ancestry cluster associated with self-reported Caucasian donors. The study was designed to test whether signatures of past pathogen exposure could be identified by cataloging public T cell receptors. The study used immunosequencing to profile the T cell repertoires of under 700 subjects and linked those repertoires to cytomegalovirus serostatus. Besides the first cohort of under 700 subjects, a separate validation cohort made up of some 110 different subjects was used. High-throughput TCR immunosequencing, statistical association of individual TCRs with disease status, and machine learning were combined to predict cytomegalovirus infection status. In a later analysis, previously published TCR beta repertoires from 600 to 850 donors were re-analyzed and high-resolution HLA genotyping was added so that TCR occurrence patterns could be studied. Rather than drawing on any new phenotypic data, the later analysis identified candidate immune exposures from TCR beta sequences and the way those sequences occurred across donors. In an earlier analysis of roughly 600 of the donors, high-throughput TCR beta sequencing was used to judge whether each TCR beta V gene segment behaved as functional or pseudogenic. Donor age, sex, ethnicity and CMV serostatus were collected together with the repertoire data. Genome-wide SNP genotypes for about three fifths of the roughly 670 donors were used in a later genetic analysis, which treated that subset as a discovery cohort. All discovery cohort repertoires had been generated using a single sequencing platform. HLA typing covered class I and class II loci at four-digit resolution. The number of donors typed differed by locus, with 629-630 for A, B, C, DRB1 and DQB1, 522 for DQA1, 606 for DPA1, and roughly 450 for DPB1. Roughly five DR-DQ haplotypes were handled as single units for association and clustering, since linkage in the cohort was strong. Across around 400 genotyped donors of the cohort, an average of roughly 250,000 unique TCR beta nucleotide sequences per donor were sequenced, and 15% to 20% of those sequences were non-productive. The study at large found these results: Some IMGT-functional V segments, including TRBV6-2 and TRBV6-3, could not be told apart with the 87-base-pair reads, so those segments were excluded. Most TCR sequences were observed very rarely across donors, whereas some public TCRs were present in many individuals. Because HLA typing was missing for some donors at each locus, association tests included only the typed subset. Cytomegalovirus status was reported to be diagnosed by the classifier with high specificity and sensitivity in both the original and validation cohorts. The cohort was sequenced for TCR beta chains only, and without alpha or paired-chain data the features that could be detected were limited. In an earlier analysis of approximately 590 of the donors, most TCR beta V segments appeared in productive rearrangements about 87% or about 30% of the time, broadly matching IMGT annotations. According to a later genetic analysis, donors in an Asian-associated ancestry cluster had fewer N-insertions in productive TCRs than the approximately 610-donor mean. In a later analysis, some 18,000 TCR beta sequences were associated with specific HLA alleles at a false discovery rate of 0.05. Most CMV-associated TCR beta chains appeared to be HLA-restricted in a later analysis, and the HLA associations seemed to be driven largely by CMV exposure. The only immune exposure information available for the cohort was CMV serostatus. In a later analysis, several top co-occurrence clusters were reported to appear linked to parvovirus B19, influenza, CMV and Epstein-Barr virus. Correlated functional status among segregating V segments might reflect linkage disequilibrium, but an unknown experimental factor could not be ruled out. A few of the identified cytomegalovirus-associated TCR beta chains were confirmed in vitro to be specific for cytomegalovirus antigens. A further reported finding was that TCR beta sequences accurately predicted the HLA-A and HLA-B alleles for most subjects in the first cohort. Sequencing depth was assumed to be roughly uniform across donors in the presence/absence analyses, though that assumption may not hold. Compared with equally common non-associated chains, HLA-associated TCR beta chains in a later analysis were more clonally expanded and had lower generation probabilities. A cluster of highly shared sequence variants was judged likely to represent a technical artifact of the sequencing pipeline. Some 15 rarely observed V segments, including chromosome 9 orphons, were excluded from the earlier analysis of about 500 of the donors because counts were too low. It was suggested by the authors that the approach could potentially be generalized to other disease states and immunological phenotypes. A later genetic analysis associated a missense DCLRE1C variant with V-gene and J-gene trimming of TCR beta chains, and an independent cohort replicated the association. Strong co-occurrence of HLA alleles, especially DR and DQ, made assigning TCR associations to individual alleles difficult. A later analysis found that TCR association rates varied across HLA loci, with DRB1 alleles showing the most associated TCRs and HLA-C alleles the fewest. In the study, approximately 150 TCR beta chains were listed as associated with cytomegalovirus.

The method behind the library was the immunoSEQ multiplex PCR assay. For the multiplex PCR, a mixture combining 60 forward primers for TCR Vbeta segments and 13 reverse primers for TCR Jbeta segments was used. Amplification of the CDR3 region of rearranged TCR beta genes was performed with a multiplex PCR assay on genomic DNA. The Illumina HiSeq System was used to sequence the amplified TCR beta libraries as 87-base-pair reads. The authors' pipeline ran thus. Across the 600 to 700 repertoires, a later analysis counted around 80 million unique TCR beta chains, 9 million to 14 million of which were shared by at least two donors. Raw reads were error-corrected and collapsed into unique sequences by a nearest-neighbor algorithm in which closely related sequences were merged to remove PCR and sequencing errors. CDR3 sequences were aligned to IMGT reference sequences to assign V, D and J gene segments. Each retained sequence needed at least a six-nucleotide match to both a V gene segment and a J gene segment. A rearrangement was called productive if the CDR3 had no stop codons and remained in frame with V and J, and every other rearrangement was called non-productive. Following IMGT convention, CDR3 was defined as the stretch from the second conserved V-encoded cysteine up to the conserved J-encoded phenylalanine. The earlier analysis of 587 of the donors excluded sequences that lacked an unambiguous match to a single V gene segment. An earlier analysis of a few hundred of the donors classified V segments as functional when productive rearrangements were above 56.7% and as segregating when the standard deviation between donors was above 5%. A statistical classification framework was built for diagnosing cytomegalovirus status from the catalog of TCR beta chain sequences. A later analysis assigned V and J genes by comparing TCR nucleotide sequences with IMGT/GENE-DB human TR gene sequences. The TCRdist pipeline was used in a later analysis to assign CDR3 sequences and most-parsimonious VDJ recombination scenarios. In a later analysis, every TCR beta chain was defined by the combination of its CDR3 amino acid sequence and its V-gene family, and reads without a unique V-gene family were dropped. As a way to deal with suspected cross-contamination and a sequencing artifact, a later analysis dropped under 600 nucleotide sequences that were highly shared and had low generation probability. For each public chain, a later analysis derived a clonal expansion index from normalized ranks of inferred template counts within each repertoire. Generation probabilities in a later analysis came from a VDJ recombination model fitted to out-of-frame rearrangements, and those results were checked against IGoR. A later analysis scored TCR-TCR, TCR-HLA and TCR-CMV co-occurrence with hypergeometric tests, applying a repertoire-size bias correction to TCR pairs. In a later analysis, false discovery rates were estimated by permuting HLA or CMV assignments 20 times. In a later analysis, co-occurring TCRs were grouped with DBSCAN, and TCRdist sequence similarity was added when clustering was performed within HLA-allele-positive subsets. Co-occurrence clustering excluded repertoires with fewer than 30,000 or more than 120,000 public chains, plus five with anomalous nucleotide sharing. TCRdb limited this immuneACCESS table to in-frame rearrangements with V and J called. A share of clones is missing; checked studies link under half to unresolved V genes, and the rest is unexplained. V and J calls and clone size are as listed in that table; D and trimming were resolved from the DNA. The sample records 100,000 to 140,000 clones, more than 65% of which are singletons. About 2.3% of the sample comes from the top ten.

The cohort was made up of approximately 670 healthy bone marrow donors. Cohort members were all nominally healthy when sampled, although unrecorded immune exposures were likely present. The donor was CMV seronegative and was included in the group of several hundred seronegative cohort members. Each donor provided a peripheral blood sample, and peripheral blood mononuclear cells were used for TCR beta sequencing. The Qiagen DNeasy Blood Extraction Kit was used to extract genomic DNA from the blood cell samples. Sequences MDHEN (CDR1) and SYDVKM (CDR2) are obtained from the germline V gene. V and J lose 1 base and 3 bases, and a span of 12 bases separates them. The CDR3 has 15 amino acids, counting the end cysteine and phenylalanine. Only the CDR3 DNA stays, 45 bases, in frame from base 1. This clone was counted only a few times. Its recognized antigen is unknown. Base-call qualities are not available, and no considerably larger clone is one nucleotide away.

Input material: PBMCs. The sequence is built from TRBV28 and TRBJ1-2, with TRBD1 perhaps the D gene, on 6 matching bases. The TCR was taken from a man under 40 in good health and CMV-seronegative. The bases are TGTGCCAGCAGTTTATCCGGCAGGGGTTACTATGGCTACACCTTC. It specifies CASSLSGRGYYGYTF.